This entry lists 21 T cell receptor beta chains sequenced from one sample in a study of shared clonotypes between healthy human individuals. Clones were read by immunoSEQ multiplex PCR, and TCRdb kept only the in-frame ones, dropping some. This repertoire shows approximately 2,000,000 clones, 80% to 95% found once; its top ten account for 0.37%. The sequenced sample consisted of naive CD4+ T cells from PBMCs. Subset described: CD45RA+ positively selected. Every receptor here comes from a young man in good health. Some clones in this sample may be carry-over from other donors' samples.

This clone has more than one count but fewer than ten. The identical CDR3 is also encoded by other nucleotide sequences in the sample. This sequence joins TRBV18 and TRBJ1-2, with unresolved D. This CDR3 comprises 12 residues. Germline CDR1 reads KGHSH; CDR2 reads LQKENI. The V end was cut by 2 bases, the J end by 2 bases, with 3 bases between. As DNA, the CDR3 is TGTGCCAGCTCACCAGGGAACTATGGCTACACCTTC. Translated: CASSPGNYGYTF. Using reference TRBV18 and TRBJ1-2 for the parts outside the CDR3, the full variable domain is NAGVMQNPRHLVRRRGQEARLRCSPMKGHSHVYWYRQLPEEGLKFMVYLQKENIIDESGMPKERFSAEFPKEGPSILRIQQVVRGDSAAYFCASSPGNYGYTFGSGTRLTVV.

V usage is TRBV6-4 and J usage is TRBJ2-1; a possible D gene is TRBD2 (5 bases). Deletions cut 9 bases from V and 1 base from J, with 13 bases between. The V gene's germline CDR1 is MRHNA and CDR2 SNTAGT. The CDR3 is 14 residues long. The CDR3 region has the DNA TGTGCCAGTGCGGCTAGCACATCCTACAATGAGCAGTTCTTC. Translation gives CASAASTSYNEQFF.

This chain joins TRBV4-2 and TRBJ2-7; D might be TRBD2 (6 bases). The V end lost 1 base, the J end lost 2 bases, and 15 bases lay between the germline ends. Germline V gives CDR1 LGHNA, CDR2 YNFKEQ. The CDR3 runs to 16 residues. Written as DNA, the CDR3 is TGTGCCAGCAGCCAAGTGGAGGCTAGCGCTCCCTACGAGCAGTACTTC. Its translation is CASSQVEASAPYEQYF.

V and J are TRBV14 and TRBJ2-7, with TRBD1 as a possible D gene (5 bases). The length of the CDR3 is 13 residues. Germline V lookup: CDR1 SGHDN, CDR2 FVKESK. V lost 5 bases to trimming and J lost 2 bases, with 10 bases between them. CDR3 loop: CASSSSGTYEQYF. CDR3 sequence (DNA): TGTGCCAGCAGCTCTTCAGGGACCTACGAGCAGTACTTC.

In its sample, this clone was seen once. This chain connects TRBV5-5 to TRBJ2-7; perhaps TRBD2 as D (5 bases). This CDR3 is 15 amino acids long. Germline V lookup: CDR1 SGHKS, CDR2 YYEKEE (reference sequence). The V end was cut by 0 bases, the J end by 2 bases, with 12 bases between. This CDR3 is CASSLGTGRAYEQYF. The CDR3 nucleotides are TGTGCCAGCAGCTTGGGGACGGGGAGAGCCTACGAGCAGTACTTC.

Turning to this clone: Other DNA sequences in the same sample also yield this CDR3. The CDR3 loop is CASSVGSRGTGELFF. Written as DNA, the CDR3 is TGTGCCAGCAGCGTAGGTTCGCGCGGCACCGGGGAGCTGTTTTTT. The chain employs TRBV9 and TRBJ2-2; D not certain. The CDR3 loop spans 15 amino acids. V lost 0 bases and J lost 4, with 10 bases in between. Germline CDR1 SGDLS, CDR2 YYNGEE. The whole variable domain, filled in from reference TRBV9 and TRBJ2-2, reads DSGVTQTPKHLITATGQRVTLRCSPRSGDLSVYWYQQSLDQGLQFLIQYYNGEERAKGNILERFSAQQFPDLHSELNLSSLELGDSALYFCASSVGSRGTGELFFGEGSRLTVL.

The chain has TRBV11-3 and TRBJ2-7, with 9 bases that match TRBD1. V was pared by 3 bases and J by 7 bases, with 4 bases of the junction left unmatched. CDR1 and CDR2 from the germline V gene are SGHNT and YENEEA. This CDR3 comprises 13 residues. The DNA for the CDR3 is TGTGCCAGCAGCTTCGGGACAGGGCGAGAGCAGTACTTC. Amino acid sequence: CASSFGTGREQYF.

The J gene is TRBJ1-1, the V gene TRBV5-1; unclear D gene. The CDR3 totals 14 residues. Germline lookup yields CDR1 SGHRS and CDR2 YFSETQ. V shed 4 bases and J shed 1 base, with 11 bases lying between them. CDR3 residues: CASSPRASNTEAFF. CDR3 in DNA: TGCGCCAGCAGCCCCCGGGCCTCGAACACTGAAGCTTTCTTT.

The chain carries TRBV7-9 and TRBJ1-1, with D possibly being TRBD1 (6 bases). The germline V gene has CDR1 SEHNR and CDR2 FQNEAQ (reference sequence). V was cut by 5 bases and J by 5 bases, with 15 bases left in between. There are 14 residues in the CDR3. Written as DNA, the CDR3 is TGTGCCAGCAGCATCCAGGGGTTAGGTACTGAAGCTTTCTTT. It specifies CASSIQGLGTEAFF.

This rearrangement joins TRBV18 to TRBJ1-4, with D uncertain. The CDR3 loop spans 13 amino acids. From germline, CDR1 is KGHSH and CDR2 LQKENI. V was trimmed by 3 bases and J by 7 bases, leaving 9 bases between them. The CDR3: CASSPPEGEKLFF. The CDR3 nucleotides are TGTGCCAGCTCACCTCCCGAGGGTGAAAAACTGTTTTTT.

The chain carries TRBV5-1 and TRBJ1-3; no firm D call. The CDR3 covers 16 residues. CDR1 and CDR2 from the germline V gene are SGHRS and YFSETQ. V lost 0 bases and J lost 0, with 10 bases in between. This CDR3 is CASSLDPGLSGNTIYF. Written as DNA, the CDR3 is TGCGCCAGCAGCTTGGATCCGGGCCTCTCTGGAAACACCATATATTTT.

CDR3 protein: CASSADNYEQYF. The DNA of the CDR3 is TGCGCCAGCAGCGCGGACAACTACGAGCAGTACTTC. V usage is TRBV5-1 and J usage is TRBJ2-7; a possible D gene is TRBD1 (5 bases). The V gene lost 4 bases and the J gene lost 3 bases, with 8 bases spanning the gap. The CDR3 is 12 amino acids. Germline V gene lookup returns CDR1 SGHRS and CDR2 YFSETQ.

V and J are TRBV18 and TRBJ2-7; D possibly corresponds to TRBD1 (5 bases). The V end was cut by 4 bases, the J end by 3 bases, with 16 bases between. This CDR3 is 15 amino acids long. CDR1 KGHSH and CDR2 LQKENI come from the germline V gene. As DNA, the CDR3 is TGTGCCAGCTCACGTGTTCAGGGTGGGTACTACGAGCAGTACTTC. This encodes CASSRVQGGYYEQYF.

This clone has more than one count but fewer than ten. The V gene is TRBV11-2, the J gene TRBJ1-1, with D unclear. Germline V lookup: CDR1 SGHAT, CDR2 FQNNGV. The CDR3 loop spans 15 amino acids. Trimming took 0 bases from V and 5 from J, leaving 13 bases between them. Written as DNA, the CDR3 is TGTGCCAGCAGCTTAGATCTCAGGCACAGAACTGAAGCTTTCTTT. It translates to CASSLDLRHRTEAFF.

The chain couples TRBV5-1 to TRBJ2-5, with 12 bases that match TRBD2. Trimming at V came to 2 bases and at J to 2 bases, leaving 4 bases not matched to a gene. CDR1 is SGHRS, CDR2 YFSETQ, per germline. The CDR3 extends over 16 amino acids. The CDR3 protein is CASSFSLAGGQETQYF. Here the CDR3 DNA reads TGCGCCAGCAGCTTTTCACTAGCGGGGGGACAAGAGACCCAGTACTTC. Using reference TRBV5-1 and TRBJ2-5 for the parts outside the CDR3, the full variable domain is KAGVTQTPRYLIKTRGQQVTLSCSPISGHRSVSWYQQTPGQGLQFLFEYFSETQRNKGNFPGRFSGRQFSNSRSEMNVSTLELGDSALYLCASSFSLAGGQETQYFGPGTRLLVL.

Concerning this clone itself: The sample contains more than one DNA sequence encoding this CDR3. This chain uses TRBV5-1 with TRBJ1-5; tentatively, D is TRBD1 (5 bases). V was cut by 2 bases and J by 4 bases, with 13 bases left in between. The CDR3 has 15 residues. CDR1 SGHRS and CDR2 YFSETQ come from the germline V gene. The chain's CDR3 is CASSLEGSGNQPQHF. The CDR3 nucleotides are TGCGCCAGCAGCTTAGAGGGGAGCGGAAATCAGCCCCAGCATTTT.

This chain joins TRBV5-1 and TRBJ2-3; 7 nucleotides match TRBD2. This CDR3 is 15 amino acids long. Trimming removed 4 bases from V and 6 bases from J; junction bases left unmatched: 11. The germline V gene encodes CDR1 SGHRS and CDR2 YFSETQ. The DNA of the CDR3 is TGCGCCAGCAGCCTTGGTTTTCGGGAGGCGGATACGCAGTATTTT. Translation: CASSLGFREADTQYF.

This chain uses TRBV19 with TRBJ2-7; 11 nucleotides align to TRBD1. With V trimmed by 4 bases and J by 1 base, 3 bases remained unmatched. The CDR3 has 15 residues. Germline CDR1 is LNHDA and CDR2 is SQIVND (reference sequence). DNA of the CDR3: TGTGCCAGTAGTAGGGACAGGGGGATATCCTACGAGCAGTACTTC. Amino acid sequence: CASSRDRGISYEQYF. Together with reference TRBV19 and TRBJ2-7, the CDR3 gives the full variable domain: DGGITQSPKYLFRKEGQNVTLSCEQNLNHDAMYWYRQDPGQGLRLIYYSQIVNDFQKGDIAEGYSVSREKKESFPLTVTSAQKNPTAFYLCASSRDRGISYEQYFGPGTRLTVT.

CDR3 nucleotides: TGTGCCAGCAGCCAGACTAGCGGGAGTGGGTACAATGAGCAGTTCTTC. It is translated as CASSQTSGSGYNEQFF. The J gene is TRBJ2-1, the V gene TRBV5-6; 12 bases map to TRBD2. CDR1 and CDR2 from the germline V gene are SGHDT and YYEEEE. The CDR3 spans 16 residues. V lost 4 bases and J lost 4; bases outside the gene matches: 6.

The chain joins TRBV15 to TRBJ2-5; D might be TRBD1 (5 bases). The V and J ends lost 0 bases and 7 bases respectively, with 12 bases between them. Germline V gene data show CDR1 as LNHNV and CDR2 as YYDKDF (reference sequence). The CDR3 is 14 residues long. The CDR3 DNA follows: TGTGCCACCAGCAGAGATAACAGGCTAGGGACCCAGTACTTC. It encodes CATSRDNRLGTQYF.

This chain connects TRBV6-1 to TRBJ2-7; perhaps TRBD1 as D (5 bases). The CDR3 runs to 14 residues. V gave up 3 bases and J gave up 1 base, with 10 bases separating them. Germline values: CDR1 MNHNS, CDR2 SASEGT. This CDR3 reads CASSDSGISYEQYF. The DNA for the CDR3 is TGTGCCAGCAGTGATTCAGGGATTTCCTACGAGCAGTACTTC.